This is a list of T cell receptor beta chains from one sample in a study of cytomegalovirus exposure and HLA in healthy donors. This table comes from immunoSEQ multiplex PCR, and its TCRdb copy is limited to in-frame clones, with some not included. The sample consists of about 140,000 clones, more than 70% of them appearing once. Sequencing input: PBMCs. The origin of the receptors is a man aged 45 to 65 in good health and CMV-seronegative. CDR3s include the opening cysteine and the closing phenylalanine or tryptophan. The D gene is left open where the match is weak. Only some rows state a clone size, as once, few, many or a class for expanded clones.

d_gene	v_gene	j_gene	abundance	CDR3aa	CDR3nt
NA	TRBV7-2	TRBJ2-7	NA	CASGRAPSSYEQYF	TGTGCCAGCGGGCGGGCTCCTAGCTCCTACGAGCAGTACTTC
TRBD1	TRBV28	TRBJ2-3	NA	CASSLDRPGTDTQYF	TGTGCCAGCAGTTTGGACAGGCCGGGGACAGATACGCAGTATTTT
TRBD2	TRBV7-9	TRBJ2-1	NA	CASSLTGLAGTYNEQFF	TGTGCCAGCAGCTTAACTGGACTAGCGGGGACCTACAATGAGCAGTTCTTC
NA	TRBV27	TRBJ1-4	NA	CASSLRGGGPEKLFF	TGTGCCAGCAGTTTACGGGGCGGGGGGCCTGAAAAACTGTTTTTT
TRBD2	TRBV6-5	TRBJ2-2	NA	CASSSRTSGGTGELFF	TGTGCCAGCAGTTCTCGGACTAGCGGGGGGACCGGGGAGCTGTTTTTT
TRBD1	TRBV9	TRBJ1-6	NA	CASSASTGGRNSPLHF	TGTGCCAGCAGCGCGTCGACAGGGGGACGGAATTCACCCCTCCACTTT
NA	TRBV11-2	TRBJ2-7	once	CASSHGQRGTYEQYF	TGTGCCAGCAGCCACGGACAGAGAGGGACCTACGAGCAGTACTTC
NA	TRBV9	TRBJ2-5	NA	CASSGGDSFQETQYF	TGTGCCAGCAGCGGGGGGGACAGTTTCCAAGAGACCCAGTACTTC
NA	TRBV5-4	TRBJ2-7	NA	CASTLGGGSSSEQYF	TGTGCCAGCACGTTGGGAGGTGGGTCCTCCTCCGAGCAGTACTTC
NA	TRBV7-3	TRBJ1-2	NA	CASSFGGGGYTF	TGTGCCAGCAGCTTTGGAGGCGGTGGCTACACCTTC
NA	TRBV4-2	TRBJ1-2	NA	CASSQDRAGGYGYTF	TGTGCCAGCAGCCAAGATAGGGCGGGCGGCTATGGCTACACCTTC
NA	TRBV5-4	TRBJ1-2	NA	CASSPRNRDFQYGYTF	TGTGCCAGCAGCCCCAGAAACAGGGATTTTCAATATGGCTACACCTTC
TRBD2	TRBV5-4	TRBJ2-7	NA	CASSLGTSGGKEQYF	TGTGCCAGCAGCTTAGGGACTAGCGGGGGGAAAGAGCAGTACTTC
TRBD1	TRBV19	TRBJ1-2	few	CASSIGAGGYGYTF	TGTGCCAGTAGTATAGGGGCAGGGGGCTATGGCTACACCTTC
NA	TRBV12-5	TRBJ2-1	NA	CASGLRGWVWAGLPNEQFF	TGTGCTAGTGGTCTACGGGGGTGGGTTTGGGCGGGGTTACCCAATGAGCAGTTCTTC
NA	TRBV18	TRBJ2-7	NA	CASSPPAASYEQYF	TGTGCCAGCTCACCTCCAGCGGCCTCCTACGAGCAGTACTTC
TRBD1	TRBV11-3	TRBJ2-7	NA	CASSFGQGSYEQYF	TGTGCCAGCAGCTTCGGACAGGGGAGTTACGAGCAGTACTTC
NA	TRBV5-4	TRBJ1-2	NA	CASSTSRGADYGYTF	TGTGCCAGCAGCACCTCTCGGGGGGCGGACTATGGCTACACCTTC
NA	TRBV5-4	TRBJ1-4	NA	CASSLLRGTNSEKLFF	TGTGCCAGCAGCTTGCTTAGGGGGACGAACTCTGAAAAACTGTTTTTT
TRBD2	TRBV7-9	TRBJ2-3	few	CASSLAGTSGIYTQYF	TGTGCCAGCAGCTTAGCCGGGACTAGCGGGATATATACGCAGTATTTT
TRBD2	TRBV6-5	TRBJ2-1	NA	CASSYGSGGLYNEQFF	TGTGCCAGCAGTTACGGTAGCGGGGGACTCTACAATGAGCAGTTCTTC
TRBD1	TRBV19	TRBJ1-4	NA	CASSSRDRDEKLFF	TGTGCCAGTAGCAGCCGGGACAGGGATGAAAAACTGTTTTTT
TRBD1	TRBV19	TRBJ1-3	NA	CASTLLGQSGNTIYF	TGTGCCAGTACCCTACTGGGACAGTCTGGAAACACCATATATTTT
NA	TRBV5-1	TRBJ2-1	once	CASSWRTHVSNEQFF	TGCGCCAGCAGCTGGAGAACTCACGTCTCCAATGAGCAGTTCTTC
NA	TRBV6-5	TRBJ1-1	once	CASSRGGGTEAFF	TGTGCCAGCAGTCGCGGCGGGGGCACTGAAGCTTTCTTT
NA	TRBV7-8	TRBJ2-3	NA	CASSLAGARDTQYF	TGTGCCAGCAGCTTAGCGGGAGCAAGAGATACGCAGTATTTT
TRBD1	TRBV11-3	TRBJ2-3	NA	CASSLDFGTGTGGTQYF	TGTGCCAGCAGCTTAGATTTTGGGACAGGGACGGGTGGGACGCAGTATTTT
TRBD1	TRBV5-1	TRBJ1-1	few	CASSLAVGTVSPEAFF	TGCGCCAGCAGCTTGGCCGTGGGGACAGTGAGCCCTGAAGCTTTCTTT
TRBD1	TRBV27	TRBJ1-2	NA	CASSSGQAHYGYTF	TGTGCCAGCAGTTCCGGACAGGCACACTATGGCTACACCTTC
TRBD1	TRBV30	TRBJ1-4	few	CAWSVEGTAEKLFF	TGTGCCTGGAGTGTAGAAGGGACAGCTGAAAAACTGTTTTTT
NA	TRBV29-1	TRBJ2-7	NA	CSVALQYEQYF	TGCAGCGTTGCCCTCCAATACGAGCAGTACTTC
TRBD1	TRBV29-1	TRBJ2-5	NA	CSVGGTGGETQYF	TGCAGCGTTGGGGGGACAGGTGGGGAGACCCAGTACTTC
TRBD1	TRBV29-1	TRBJ1-5	NA	CSVAFGQGAGGQPQHF	TGCAGCGTTGCTTTTGGACAGGGGGCCGGGGGTCAGCCCCAGCATTTT
TRBD1	TRBV10-1	TRBJ1-1	NA	CASSLEGTGETTEAFF	TGCGCCAGCAGCCTAGAGGGGACAGGGGAGACCACTGAAGCTTTCTTT
NA	TRBV7-2	TRBJ2-7	NA	CASSLNRARPYEQYF	TGTGCCAGCAGCTTAAACAGGGCCCGCCCCTACGAGCAGTACTTC
TRBD1	TRBV28	TRBJ1-5	NA	CASIIDRGNQPQHF	TGTGCCAGCATCATAGACAGGGGCAATCAGCCCCAGCATTTT
TRBD1	TRBV7-3	TRBJ2-3	NA	CASSRRTGGGADTQYF	TGTGCCAGCAGCCGCCGAACAGGGGGCGGTGCAGATACGCAGTATTTT
TRBD1	TRBV5-6	TRBJ1-1	NA	CASSLKGQGADTEAFF	TGTGCCAGCAGCTTGAAGGGGCAGGGGGCGGACACTGAAGCTTTCTTT
NA	TRBV6-5	TRBJ1-5	NA	CASSLTGNQPQHF	TGTGCCAGCAGTTTGACAGGAAATCAGCCCCAGCATTTT
TRBD1	TRBV5-6	TRBJ1-1	NA	CASSPRDRETEAFF	TGTGCCAGCAGCCCCCGAGACAGGGAAACTGAAGCTTTCTTT
NA	TRBV5-1	TRBJ2-7	NA	CASSPEGLAAYEQYF	TGCGCCAGCAGCCCCGAGGGCTTAGCGGCCTACGAGCAGTACTTC
TRBD1	TRBV10-3	TRBJ2-7	NA	CAISVGQGALYEQYF	TGTGCCATCAGTGTGGGACAGGGGGCCTTGTACGAGCAGTACTTC
TRBD1	TRBV5-1	TRBJ2-7	once	CASSHSDPPRDRGSWTYF	TGCGCCAGCAGCCATTCTGATCCGCCCCGGGACAGGGGGTCCTGGACATACTTC
NA	TRBV28	TRBJ2-7	NA	CASSLSAYEQYF	TGTGCCAGCAGTTTAAGCGCCTACGAGCAGTACTTC
NA	TRBV9	TRBJ2-3	NA	CASSVTALRTDTQYF	TGTGCCAGCAGCGTGACAGCCCTCCGCACAGATACGCAGTATTTT
TRBD1	TRBV5-1	TRBJ2-3	NA	CASSSGYLRGLPDTQYF	TGCGCCAGCAGCTCGGGATACCTCAGGGGGCTTCCAGATACGCAGTATTTT
NA	TRBV7-8	TRBJ1-5	few	CASSLQRQDNQPQHF	TGTGCCAGCAGCTTACAGCGACAGGACAATCAGCCCCAGCATTTT
TRBD2	TRBV11-2	TRBJ2-5	NA	CASSLGLAGESAETQYF	TGTGCCAGCAGCTTGGGACTAGCGGGAGAAAGTGCGGAGACCCAGTACTTC
TRBD1	TRBV2	TRBJ2-3	NA	CASSSGQADTQYF	TGTGCCAGCAGTAGCGGACAGGCAGATACGCAGTATTTT
TRBD1	TRBV30	TRBJ2-7	NA	CAWSSTGGIPGYF	TGTGCCTGGAGTTCGACAGGGGGAATTCCTGGGTACTTC
NA	TRBV27	TRBJ1-5	NA	CASSPRNSNQPQHF	TGTGCCAGCAGTCCCAGGAATAGCAATCAGCCCCAGCATTTT
NA	TRBV30	TRBJ1-2	NA	CAWTGGPYGYTF	TGTGCCTGGACCGGGGGACCATATGGCTACACCTTC
NA	TRBV15	TRBJ1-1	NA	CATSRAQGNTEAFF	TGTGCCACCAGCAGGGCACAGGGGAACACTGAAGCTTTCTTT
TRBD2	TRBV19	TRBJ2-7	NA	CASSTQAGRYEQYF	TGTGCCAGTAGTACCCAAGCGGGAAGGTACGAGCAGTACTTC
TRBD2	TRBV6-4	TRBJ2-1	NA	CASSPGGSFRPGDEQFF	TGTGCCAGCAGTCCAGGCGGGAGCTTCCGACCGGGAGATGAGCAGTTCTTC